These T cell receptor beta chains were read from a single sample in a study of blood T cell repertoires in COVID-19. Sequenced by immunoSEQ multiplex PCR; TCRdb stores in-frame clones only, minus some. The sample lists about 260,000 clones, around 90% seen once, with 3% to 4% in the top ten. The sample was peripheral blood. These receptors came from a woman aged 35 to 49 with acute or convalescent COVID-19. Each CDR3 is given with its conserved first and last residue. Fields, in order: J gene, V gene, CDR3 protein.

>TRBJ2-5|TRBV7-3
CASSLGPNGETQYF
>TRBJ1-2|TRBV7-8
CASSLVGREGGYTF
>TRBJ1-2|TRBV6-1
CASSELKGRGNYGYTF
>TRBJ1-1|TRBV11-2
CASSLPPEGTEAFF
>TRBJ1-1|TRBV6-5
CASSWGGNTEAFF
>TRBJ1-1|TRBV20-1
CSALRNTEAFF
>TRBJ1-1|TRBV19
CASTAHLNTEAFF
>TRBJ2-1|TRBV6-5
CASSYSSGVRMNEQFF
>TRBJ2-1|TRBV6-6
CASSLTTGSYNEQFF
>TRBJ1-1|TRBV5-1
CASSPPGTGINMNTEAFF
>TRBJ1-1|TRBV10-3
CAISEVGVDLNTEAFF
>TRBJ1-6|TRBV3-1/TRBV3-2
CASSQDGYRAYSSYNSPLHF
>TRBJ1-6|TRBV11-2
CASSLEARAPHKVHF
>TRBJ1-1|TRBV25-1
CASSDGGVVTEAFF
>TRBJ1-5|TRBV20-1
CSARGTGGHQPQHF
>TRBJ1-2|TRBV29-1
CSVSTTPGTEGGYTF
>TRBJ1-2|TRBV27
CASSPTGPSYGYTF
>TRBJ1-2|TRBV7-2
CASSLGVQGFFHGYTF
>TRBJ2-3|TRBV11-3
CASSPGTSGYTDTQYF
>TRBJ2-5|TRBV19
CASSISLGGETQYF
>TRBJ2-3|TRBV13
CASSLGPYLAGENTDTQYF
>TRBJ1-1|TRBV10-1
CASTRIDRGRGSTEAFF
>TRBJ1-1|TRBV3-1/TRBV3-2
CASSQDRGFTEAFF
>TRBJ1-2|TRBV28
CASSSGDRGHIYGYTF
>TRBJ1-2|TRBV27
CASSLSRGSNYGYTF
>TRBJ1-2|TRBV27
CASSAFQGAGYGYTF
>TRBJ1-5|TRBV6-1
CASSDPRGKDQAQHF
>TRBJ1-6|TRBV7-3
CASSLWGDSPLHF
>TRBJ1-2|TRBV9
CASSGDRGLGYTF
>TRBJ2-5|TRBV25-1
CASAGRHTGSQETQYF
>TRBJ1-1|TRBV4-2
CASSQYEGTGGRDTEAFF